This T cell receptor (beta chain) was identified in a study of T cell responses to AZD1222 COVID-19 vaccine. On this clone: What it recognizes is unknown.

Assay: immunoSEQ multiplex PCR; the TCRdb copy retains only in-frame clones and omits some. The data contain about 100,000 clones, roughly 87% of them singletons. Findings of the study overall: Baseline testing showed seropositivity in only 6 or 7 AZD1222 recipients. Clonal diversity was possibly underestimated; the donors were predominantly white British and more often female. Nearly half of spike-specific TCRs reportedly target variant regions that are unmutated in the B.1.351 and B.1.1.7 variants. CD4 TCRs covered the whole spike, strongest at regions 160-218 and 743-854.

The CDR3 length is 14 residues. V was clipped by 0 bases and J by 1 base, with 9 bases between them. Germline V gene sequence: CDR1 GTSNPN, CDR2 SVGIG (reference sequence). This clonotype was sampled from an adult in good health. The specimen was peripheral blood, collected on day 0 of AZD1222 vaccination. The gene calls are TRBV30 and TRBJ1-2; no firm D call. The CDR3 bases are TGTGCCTGGAGTGTACCCACGGATAACTATGGCTACACCTTC. Translating it yields CAWSVPTDNYGYTF.